This T cell receptor beta chain came from a study of naive and memory T cell subsets. Both TRBC1 and TRBC2 were covered by a beta constant-region primer of two equimolar oligonucleotides. A 12-nucleotide UMI and the SP2 primer were added to the cDNA 3' end by oligonucleotide ligation. TCRdb fed the UMI-ligation and nested PCR reads into MiXCR, producing one record per CDR3 protein. The profile shows about 85,000 distinct CDR3 sequences, around 13% of them singletons. J gave up 5 bases and V 4 bases, and 8 bases lay outside the gene matches. This CDR3 has 16 amino acids. Germline CDR1 and CDR2: LGHDT and YNNKEL (reference sequence). The table lists this clonotype with a few counts.

Sequencing was performed on central memory CD4+ T cells from blood. The chain is built from TRBV3-1 and TRBJ2-1, with TRBD2 matching over 10 bases. The sequence was obtained from a human donor in good health. The CDR3 coding sequence is TGTGCCAGCAGCCTAGCTAGCGGGAGTAGGAACAATGAGCAGTTCTTC. Protein product: CASSLASGSRNNEQFF.